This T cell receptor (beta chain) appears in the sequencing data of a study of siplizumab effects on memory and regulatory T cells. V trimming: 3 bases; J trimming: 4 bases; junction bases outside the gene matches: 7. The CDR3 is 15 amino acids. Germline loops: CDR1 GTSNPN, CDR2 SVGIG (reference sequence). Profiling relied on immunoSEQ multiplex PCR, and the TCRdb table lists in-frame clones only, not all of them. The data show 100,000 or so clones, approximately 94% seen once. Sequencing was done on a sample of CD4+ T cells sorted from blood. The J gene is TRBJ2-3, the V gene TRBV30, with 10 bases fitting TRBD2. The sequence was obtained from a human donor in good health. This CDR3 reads CAWRPIAGGPDTQYF. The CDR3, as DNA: TGTGCCTGGAGGCCTATAGCGGGGGGCCCAGATACGCAGTATTTT.